These T cell receptor beta chains were read from a single sample in a study of blood T cell repertoires in COVID-19. TCRdb's table, derived via immunoSEQ multiplex PCR, lists solely in-frame clones and lacks some. The sample carries 250,000 or so clones, roughly 80% recorded once. Sequencing was performed on PBMCs or T cells enriched from blood (not recorded which). Receptor source: a man aged 60 to 75 who had recovered from COVID-19. CDR3s include the opening cysteine and the closing phenylalanine or tryptophan. Each record gives: V gene, D gene, J gene, clone size, CDR3 DNA, CDR3 protein. D genes are given only for firm matches. Clone size, where shown, is once, few, many, or a class for clones that have expanded.

>TRBV19|.|TRBJ1-1|.
TGTGCCAGTATCGGAACCCCGGGGCAAGGGGGAGCTTTCTTT
CASIGTPGQGGAFF
>TRBV5-1|TRBD1|TRBJ1-2|.
TGCGCCAGCAGCCAGACAGGGACGACTGGGTATGGCTACACCTTC
CASSQTGTTGYGYTF
>TRBV7-2|TRBD2|TRBJ2-4|.
TGTGCCAGCACCATCACTAGCGGGGGGCCTAGTGACTTC
CASTITSGGPSDF
>TRBV4-2|.|TRBJ1-6|.
TGTGCCAGCAGCCAAGATCGGGGGAGCTCCTATAATTCACCCCTCCACTTT
CASSQDRGSSYNSPLHF
>TRBV10-3|.|TRBJ2-5|.
TGTGCCATCAGTGTGAATAGCGGTGGGGAGACCCAGTACTTC
CAISVNSGGETQYF
>TRBV7-9|TRBD1|TRBJ1-3|.
TGTGCCAGCAGCCCAAGACAGGGGGCGCAGACTGGAAACACCATATATTTT
CASSPRQGAQTGNTIYF
>TRBV5-1|TRBD1|TRBJ1-3|once
TGCGCCAGCAGCCAGCGGGACAGGAACTCTGGAAACACCATATATTTT
CASSQRDRNSGNTIYF
>TRBV20-1|.|TRBJ2-7|.
TGCAGTGCTAGTTCCGGGATCACCTACGAGCAGTACTTC
CSASSGITYEQYF
>TRBV24-1|TRBD1|TRBJ1-5|.
TGTGCCACCGCCAGGGGGCCGAGTCAGCCCCAGCATTTT
CATARGPSQPQHF
>TRBV7-2|.|TRBJ2-7|.
TGTGCCAGCAGCCTCTCGGGACTCGGTCTGGGGGAGCAGTACTTC
CASSLSGLGLGEQYF
>TRBV7-3|.|TRBJ2-2|.
TGTGCCAGCAGCTTAACGTCCAGGGACGGGGAGCTGTTTTTT
CASSLTSRDGELFF